In its sample, the clone carrying this T cell receptor beta chain was seen many times. The data were taken from a study of T-cell reconstitution after alpha-beta-depleted transplantation in children. The germline V gene encodes CDR1 DFQATT and CDR2 SNEGSKA (reference sequence). Between the trimmed V and J ends, which lost 3 bases and 0 bases, there was a span of 12 bases. The CDR3 spans 15 residues. Preparation of the TCRbeta library was carried out with unique molecular identifiers. From the PCR reads, TCRdb called clonotypes with MiXCR, one entry per CDR3 protein. The profile shows 640,000 or so distinct CDR3 sequences, approximately 17% of them singletons.

This receptor was taken from a human donor who donated a stem cell graft to a child with acute myeloid leukemia. The chain joins TRBV20-1 to TRBJ1-3, with D perhaps TRBD1 (6 bases). The material was PBMCs from the stem cell graft donor, obtained from the stem cell graft. The CDR3 bases are TGCAGTGCTAGGGACAGCCTCTACTCTGGAAACACCATATATTTT. Protein: CSARDSLYSGNTIYF.